This T cell receptor beta chain is drawn from a study of T cells after yellow fever vaccination. Study information: Fractions low in cell number were prepared with SMART-Seq v4 Ultra Low Input.

Study findings and constraints: Though it reached lower strength, the secondary response hit its peak faster, day 5 versus 15. Contamination by abundant bulk-population clonotypes could be present in FACS-sorted repertoires.

To note about this clonotype: Its antigen is not known.

TCRdb re-analysed the 5' RACE reads in MiXCR, keeping a single row per CDR3 protein. The repertoire consists of 500,000 to 650,000 distinct CDR3 sequences, with 17% occurring once and the leading ten covering roughly 17%. Between the trimmed V and J ends, which lost 2 bases and 8 bases, there was a span of 10 bases. CDR1 LNHNV and CDR2 YYDKDF come from the germline V gene (reference sequence). This CDR3 has 13 residues. V gene TRBV15 combines with J gene TRBJ2-1, with D possibly TRBD1 on 5 matching bases. Specimen: PBMCs, collected 5 to 6 days after the first yellow fever vaccination. The TCR originated in a young man who received the YFV17D yellow fever vaccine. DNA for the CDR3: TGTGCCACCAGCAGACAGGGCCGGGATGAGCAGTTCTTC. Its protein is CATSRQGRDEQFF.